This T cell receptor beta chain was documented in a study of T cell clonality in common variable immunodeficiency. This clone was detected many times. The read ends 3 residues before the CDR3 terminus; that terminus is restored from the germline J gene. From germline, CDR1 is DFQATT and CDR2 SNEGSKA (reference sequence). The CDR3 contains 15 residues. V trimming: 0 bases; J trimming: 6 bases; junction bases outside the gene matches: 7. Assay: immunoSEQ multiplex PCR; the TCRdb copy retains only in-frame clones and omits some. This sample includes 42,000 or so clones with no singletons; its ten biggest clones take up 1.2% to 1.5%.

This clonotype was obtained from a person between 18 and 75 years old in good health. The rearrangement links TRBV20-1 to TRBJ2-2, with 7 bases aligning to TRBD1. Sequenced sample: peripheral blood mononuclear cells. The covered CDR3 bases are TGCAGTGCTAGAGATCAAAGGGGGCCGGCCGGGGAG. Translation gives CSARDQRGPAGE. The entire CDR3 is CSARDQRGPAGELFF.